One sample yielded the 24 T cell receptor beta chains listed below, sequenced in a study of molecular identifiers for immune sequencing clone quantification. TCRdb fed the PCR reads into MiXCR, producing one record per CDR3 protein. The data show under 600,000 distinct CDR3 sequences, 20% to 25% seen once. Sequencing used naive CD8+ T cells from blood, with Jurkat cell RNA spiked in. Subset given: FACS-sorted CD8+CD4-CCR7+CD45RA+ naive T cells. The origin of the receptors is a human donor in good health. Some libraries in this study had Jurkat cell RNA spiked in.

To note about this clonotype: A much larger clone differs by one base, so this may be a read error. The chain is built from TRBV19 and TRBJ2-7; D perhaps matches TRBD2 (6 bases). Looked up from germline, CDR1 is LNHDA and CDR2 is SQIVND (reference sequence). Trimming took off 5 bases at V and 0 bases at J, with 17 bases between the two ends. The CDR3 consists of 16 residues. The CDR3 here is CASSPRGLVSSYEQYF. The CDR3 bases are TGTGCCAGTAGTCCACGGGGGTTGGTGAGCTCCTACGAGCAGTACTTC.

This chain links TRBV9 with TRBJ2-5; TRBD2 agrees at 7 bases. The CDR3 is made up of 15 amino acids. V lost 3 bases, J lost 3 bases, and 8 bases stayed unmatched. Germline CDR1 is SGDLS and CDR2 is YYNGEE. CDR3 sequence: CASSGGGRTKETQYF. The CDR3 nucleotides read TGTGCCAGCAGCGGGGGGGGACGGACAAAAGAGACCCAGTACTTC.

The chain has TRBV30 and TRBJ2-1, with a possible D match to TRBD2 (6 bases). The V and J ends lost 1 base and 13 bases respectively, with 8 bases between them. The CDR3 runs 10 residues. Germline V gene sequence: CDR1 GTSNPN, CDR2 SVGIG (reference sequence). This chain's CDR3 is CAWSGGVQFF. CDR3 nucleotides: TGTGCCTGGAGTGGCGGGGTTCAGTTCTTC. The full variable domain, its missing parts supplied by reference TRBV30 and TRBJ2-1, is SQTIHQWPATLVQPVGSPLSLECTVEGTSNPNLYWYRQAAGRGLQLLFYSVGIGQISSEVPQNLSASRPQDRQFILSSKKLLLSDSGFYLCAWSGGVQFFGPGTRLTVL.

This clonotype was counted at least ten times. V gene TRBV5-5 combines with J gene TRBJ2-7; 10 nucleotides align to TRBD1. V was pared by 5 bases and J by 5 bases, with 10 bases of the junction left unmatched. This CDR3 is built from 15 residues. Germline V gene lookup returns CDR1 SGHKS and CDR2 YYEKEE (reference sequence). CDR3 DNA sequence: TGTGCCAGCAGTTCGCCGGGACAGGGGTTTCACGAGCAGTACTTC. It yields the protein CASSSPGQGFHEQYF.

A remark on this clonotype: Being one base from a much bigger clone, this may be a read error. This rearrangement joins TRBV12-3 or TRBV12-4 to TRBJ2-4, with D perhaps matching TRBD1 (5 bases). The V end was cut by 4 bases, the J end by 1 base, with 20 bases between. This CDR3 has 18 amino acids. CDR3 sequence (DNA): TGTGCCAGCAGTTCGTCAGGGCTTGGGTTTTGGGCCAAAAACATTCAGTACTTC. Its protein is CASSSSGLGFWAKNIQYF.

This clonotype was seen many times. The V call is TRBV5-5, the J call TRBJ1-1; TRBD1 aligns across 9 bases. The CDR3 extends over 15 amino acids. With V trimmed by 4 bases and J by 3 bases, 7 bases remained unmatched. CDR1 SGHKS and CDR2 YYEKEE come from the germline V gene (reference sequence). CDR3 region: CASSPGQGLDTEAFF. As DNA, the CDR3 is TGTGCCAGCAGCCCCGGACAGGGGTTGGACACTGAAGCTTTCTTT.

This clonotype was recorded many times. The rearrangement joins TRBV24-1 to TRBJ2-1; D perhaps matches TRBD2 (6 bases). The ends were cut back, 5 bases at V and 1 base at J, with 8 bases in the middle. The CDR3 covers 14 residues. Germline loops: CDR1 KGHDR, CDR2 SFDVKD. For the CDR3, the DNA is TGTGCCACCAGTGCGGGAGCGTCCTACAATGAGCAGTTCTTC. Protein: CATSAGASYNEQFF.

This clonotype was detected ten times or more. V and J are TRBV12-3 or TRBV12-4 and TRBJ1-1, with 8 nucleotides matching TRBD1. Trimming cost V 5 bases and J 3 bases; bases outside gene matches: 8. This CDR3 is built from 15 residues. The CDR3 spells CASSQTGGRDTEAFF. In DNA, the CDR3 is TGTGCCAGCAGTCAAACAGGGGGACGAGACACTGAAGCTTTCTTT.

The sample holds a few counts of this clonotype. The chain combines TRBV28 with TRBJ2-4, with 8 bases identical to TRBD1. V lost 1 base and J lost 12; bases outside the gene matches: 8. From germline, CDR1 is MDHEN and CDR2 SYDVKM. The CDR3 length is 14 residues. CDR3 in amino acids: CASSLFTGGKAQYF. Written as DNA, the CDR3 is TGTGCCAGCAGTTTATTTACAGGGGGAAAAGCTCAGTACTTC.

The chain joins TRBV5-4 to TRBJ2-1; D unresolved. This CDR3 is built from 13 residues. Germline V gene sequence: CDR1 SGHNT, CDR2 YYREEE (reference sequence). The V and J ends lost 1 base and 4 bases respectively, with 6 bases between them. In DNA form, the CDR3 reads TGTGCCAGCAGCTTGTGGTCGTACAATGAGCAGTTCTTC. Translating it yields CASSLWSYNEQFF.

The chain combines TRBV7-2 with TRBJ2-1; TRBD2 might be the D (6 bases). Germline CDR1 SGHTA, CDR2 FQGNSA. Trimming left V 4 bases short and J 0 bases short, with 10 bases between. CDR3 length: 15 residues. CDR3 DNA: TGTGCCAGCAGCTGGGGACTCACCTCCTACAATGAGCAGTTCTTC. Translation: CASSWGLTSYNEQFF.

The DNA of the CDR3 is TGCGCCAGCAGCCTGGGACAGGGGGGGGCCTCCTACGAGCAGTACTTC. The encoded protein is CASSLGQGGASYEQYF. This chain links TRBV5-1 with TRBJ2-7; TRBD1 agrees at 11 bases. Germline CDR1 SGHRS, CDR2 YFSETQ. V dropped 4 bases and J dropped 0; count of bases not matched to a gene: 6. The CDR3 loop spans 16 amino acids.

This clonotype was seen many times. The CDR3 sequence is CASSQWTGLEKLFF. The CDR3 nucleotides are TGCGCCAGCAGCCAATGGACAGGGTTGGAAAAACTGTTTTTT. The chain employs TRBV4-3 and TRBJ1-4; 8 bases fit TRBD1. The V gene end was trimmed by 2 bases and the J gene end by 8 bases; junction bases not matched to a gene: 4. This CDR3 is built from 14 residues. Germline V gives CDR1 LGHNA, CDR2 YSLEER.

This clonotype occurred many times. The chain recombines TRBV29-1 with TRBJ1-5; D not resolved. Trimming stripped 3 bases from V and 2 bases from J, with 8 bases between. Germline V gene lookup returns CDR1 SQVTM and CDR2 ANQGSEA. The CDR3 totals 13 residues. The CDR3 region is CSVELGGNQPQHF. CDR3 coding DNA: TGCAGCGTTGAGTTGGGTGGCAATCAGCCCCAGCATTTT.

This clonotype was recorded at least ten times. The chain combines TRBV29-1 with TRBJ1-2; D perhaps matches TRBD1 (5 bases). Looked up from germline, CDR1 is SQVTM and CDR2 is ANQGSEA. The CDR3 loop spans 12 amino acids. The V gene lost 3 bases and the J gene lost 4 bases, with 9 bases spanning the gap. For the CDR3, the DNA is TGCAGCGTTGACAGGGCGAGCTATGGCTACACCTTC. Its translation is CSVDRASYGYTF. The full variable domain, in which reference TRBV29-1 and TRBJ1-2 provide the parts outside the CDR3, is SAVISQKPSRDICQRGTSLTIQCQVDSQVTMMFWYRQQPGQSLTLIATANQGSEATYESGFVIDKFPISRPNLTFSTLTVSNMSPEDSSIYLCSVDRASYGYTFGSGTRLTVV.

The chain combines TRBV6-5 with TRBJ2-2, with D possibly matching TRBD2 (5 bases). Trimming cost V 4 bases and J 0 bases, with 9 bases left between them. This CDR3 comprises 15 residues. Germline-derived CDR1 and CDR2 are MNHEY and SVGAGI. The CDR3 nucleotides read TGTGCCAGCAGTTTTGGGCGGGCGAACACCGGGGAGCTGTTTTTT. Translation: CASSFGRANTGELFF.

This clonotype was recorded at least ten times. The V call is TRBV2, the J call TRBJ1-1; TRBD1 agrees at 8 bases. The CDR3 has 16 amino acids. Trimming cost V 2 bases and J 0 bases; bases outside gene matches: 5. Germline-derived CDR1 and CDR2 are SNHLY and FYNNEI. CDR3: CASSERTGFMNTEAFF. In DNA form, the CDR3 reads TGTGCCAGCAGTGAAAGGACAGGGTTCATGAACACTGAAGCTTTCTTT.

This chain connects TRBV6-1 to TRBJ1-5, with D possibly TRBD1 on 5 matching bases. The V and J ends lost 8 bases and 2 bases respectively, with 13 bases between them. This CDR3 spans 14 amino acids. CDR1 is MNHNS and CDR2 is SASEGT in the germline V gene. DNA of the CDR3: TGTGCCAGCCGGGGGTCAGTTGGCAATCAGCCCCAGCATTTT. Protein product: CASRGSVGNQPQHF.

This clonotype was seen a few times. This chain joins TRBV6-2 or TRBV6-3 and TRBJ2-4; unclear D gene. The V end was cut by 1 base, the J end by 5 bases, with 9 bases between. CDR1 MNHEY and CDR2 SVGEGT come from the germline V gene. The CDR3 spans 14 residues. The chain's CDR3 is CASSYFSSENIQYF. CDR3 coding DNA: TGTGCCAGCAGTTACTTTAGTTCCGAAAACATTCAGTACTTC.

There are a few counts of this clonotype. This chain connects TRBV11-2 to TRBJ2-5, with 9 bases that match TRBD2. Germline V lookup: CDR1 SGHAT, CDR2 FQNNGV. The CDR3 extends over 15 amino acids. With 4 bases clipped from V and 4 bases from J, the junction kept 7 bases outside the gene matches. DNA for the CDR3: TGTGCCAGCAGCTACCAAGCGGGAGGTGGAGAGACCCAGTACTTC. It translates to CASSYQAGGGETQYF.

The chain has TRBV9 and TRBJ1-5; no clear D gene. CDR3 length equals 14 residues. V was trimmed by 4 bases and J by 4 bases, leaving 12 bases between them. Germline V lookup: CDR1 SGDLS, CDR2 YYNGEE. The CDR3: CASSPLEGNQPQHF. The CDR3 DNA follows: TGTGCCAGCAGCCCCCTGGAGGGAAATCAGCCCCAGCATTTT.

Only a few counts were recorded for this clonotype. The chain carries TRBV7-6 and TRBJ2-2; tentative D call: TRBD1 (6 bases). Germline V gene data show CDR1 as SGHVS and CDR2 as FNYEAQ. CDR3 size: 14 residues. V lost 5 bases and J 6 bases, leaving 13 bases between the germline ends. CDR3 DNA: TGTGCCAGCAGCACTGGACAGAATCCCGGGGAGCTGTTTTTT. This gives the protein CASSTGQNPGELFF.

This clonotype was picked up many times. This chain connects TRBV12-5 to TRBJ1-5, with D possibly matching TRBD1 (5 bases). V was trimmed by 0 bases and J by 4 bases, leaving 10 bases between them. Germline V CDR1 and CDR2: LGHNT, FRNRAP. The CDR3 covers 15 residues. The DNA for the CDR3 is TGTGCTAGTGGTTTGGTCGGGGCAGGGAATCAGCCCCAGCATTTT. Translated, it gives CASGLVGAGNQPQHF. Filled out from reference TRBV12-5 and TRBJ1-5, the complete variable domain reads DARVTQTPRHKVTEMGQEVTMRCQPILGHNTVFWYRQTMMQGLELLAYFRNRAPLDDSGMPKDRFSAEMPDATLATLKIQPSEPRDSAVYFCASGLVGAGNQPQHFGDGTRLSIL.

This clonotype was seen a few times. The chain has TRBV2 and TRBJ2-5, with 7 bases aligning to TRBD1. The CDR3 runs 13 residues. The germline V gene encodes CDR1 SNHLY and CDR2 FYNNEI. V lost 10 bases, J lost 1 base, and 6 bases stayed unmatched. The CDR3 sequence is CATRGDSQETQYF. Written as DNA, the CDR3 is TGTGCCACACGTGGGGACAGCCAAGAGACCCAGTACTTC.